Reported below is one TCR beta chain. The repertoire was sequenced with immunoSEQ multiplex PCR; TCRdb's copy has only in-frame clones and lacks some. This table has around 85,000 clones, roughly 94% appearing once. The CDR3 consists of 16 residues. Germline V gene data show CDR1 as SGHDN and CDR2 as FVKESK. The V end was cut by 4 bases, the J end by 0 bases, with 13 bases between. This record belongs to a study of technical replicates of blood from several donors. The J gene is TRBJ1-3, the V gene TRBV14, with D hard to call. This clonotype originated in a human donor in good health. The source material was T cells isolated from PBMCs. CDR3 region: CASSPVRSSSGNTIYF. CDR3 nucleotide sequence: TGTGCCAGCAGCCCAGTCCGCAGTTCCTCTGGAAACACCATATATTTT.